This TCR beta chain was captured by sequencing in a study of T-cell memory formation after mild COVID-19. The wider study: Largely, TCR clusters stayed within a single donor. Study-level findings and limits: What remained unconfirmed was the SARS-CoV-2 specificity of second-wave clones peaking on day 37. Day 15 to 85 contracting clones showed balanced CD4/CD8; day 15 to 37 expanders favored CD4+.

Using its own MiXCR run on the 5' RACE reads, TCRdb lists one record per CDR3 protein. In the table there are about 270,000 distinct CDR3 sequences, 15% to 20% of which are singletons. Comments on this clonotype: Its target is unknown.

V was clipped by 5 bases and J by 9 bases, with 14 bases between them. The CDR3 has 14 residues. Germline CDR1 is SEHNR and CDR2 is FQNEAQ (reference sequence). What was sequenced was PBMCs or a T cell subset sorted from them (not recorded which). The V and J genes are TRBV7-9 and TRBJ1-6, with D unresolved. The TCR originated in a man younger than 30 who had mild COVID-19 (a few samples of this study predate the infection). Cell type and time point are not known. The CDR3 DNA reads TGTGCCAGCAGCCCTGAACTTTGGGCTTCACCCCTCCACTTT. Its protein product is CASSPELWASPLHF.